This T cell receptor beta chain was profiled in a study of blood T cell repertoires in COVID-19 (dated by TCRdb to 2019 to 2021). As for the study more broadly: Samples covering the acute and convalescent phases of COVID-19 were provided by collaborators in the United States, Italy and Spain. The prospective study material was composed of cDNA or gDNA derived from T cells, B-cell-depleted T cells, or PBMCs. The dataset comprised deeply sampled blood TCRbeta repertoires from subjects exposed to, actively infected with, or recovered from COVID-19. A freely available public database, intended as a resource for researchers studying the immune response to SARS-CoV-2, is where the repertoires were released. The samples were drawn from the first 160 participants of the ongoing ImmuneRACE study and from 1,254 subjects provided by 6 global collaborators. Nearly every sample came with metadata listing a de-identified subject ID, COVID-19 status, age in years and sex. HLA class I and class II types, where available, came from metadata supplied by the sample provider rather than from assay-based typing. Beyond this particular receptor, the publication reports: How much clinical and demographic metadata was included differed by source and by participant, and the metadata was provided uncurated.

Participants in the prospective study were enrolled through a virtual design, were aged roughly 18 to 90 years, and lived in some 24 United States geographic areas. Cohort assignment in the prospective study relied on participant-reported clinical history from a screening survey and a study questionnaire. Recovered participants in ImmuneRACE Cohort 3 were defined by two consecutive negative NP/OP PCR tests, clearance by a healthcare professional, or resolution of symptoms. Mobile phlebotomists in the prospective study collected whole blood, serum and a nasopharyngeal or oropharyngeal swab from every participant. Prospective study participants could optionally give additional blood draws and questionnaires over an approximately 2-month period. Before DNA extraction, blood samples from the prospective study were shipped at room temperature or frozen. Of note for this clone: Its target antigen remains unknown. No much larger clone is present one base from it, and per-base qualities are unavailable.

A distance of 21 bases separates the germline ends of V and J, which lose 4 bases and 5 bases respectively. In the germline V gene, CDR1 corresponds to MDHEN and CDR2 to SYDVKM. CDR3 length: 17 amino acids, cysteine to phenylalanine. Of the read, only the CDR3 DNA is kept; its 51 bases are in frame from base 1. TCRbeta CDR3 regions were amplified from genomic DNA using the immunoSEQ Assay, a bias-controlled multiplex PCR. The source study handled its data this way. Within the assay, amplification of reference gene primers was used to estimate how many nucleated cells each sample contained. Sequence reads were collapsed and filtered to measure the absolute abundance of every unique TCRbeta CDR3 rearrangement. For each sample, productive Simpson clonality was calculated as the square root of Simpson's diversity index over productive rearrangements. Here the immuneACCESS table is served through TCRdb, limited to in-frame sequences with V and J called. Missing clones are a known gap in these copies; in checked studies unresolved V genes cover under half, and the rest lacks a known reason. D and trimming were read from the DNA, whereas the V and J calls and clone size are those reported in that table. This sample comprises 250,000 to 300,000 clones, roughly 86% of them detected only once. The ten biggest clones cover about 1% of the sample.

The source material was PBMCs or T cells enriched from blood (not recorded which). This receptor chain uses TRBV28 and TRBJ1-5; the best D guess is TRBD1, with 6 bases matching. The receptor comes from a woman in her 30s who had recovered from COVID-19. CDR3 protein: CASSSPAFGGHHQPQHF. The sequenced DNA: TGTGCCAGCAGTTCTCCCGCGTTTGGGGGCCATCATCAGCCCCAGCATTTT.